A single sample gave rise to the 21 T cell receptor beta chains below, sequenced in a study of blood T cell repertoires in COVID-19. Sequencing was performed with immunoSEQ multiplex PCR; in TCRdb, only in-frame clones are kept and a portion is missing. The sample consists of 100,000 or so clones, 85% of them appearing once. Sequencing input: peripheral blood. These TCRs come from a woman in her seventies with active or convalescent COVID-19.

The chain is built from TRBV28 and TRBJ2-5, with 9 bases lining up with TRBD2. Germline lookup yields CDR1 MDHEN and CDR2 SYDVKM. Trimming removed 2 bases from V and 0 bases from J; junction bases left unmatched: 7. CDR3 length: 17 residues. The CDR3 DNA sequence: TGTGCCAGCAGTTTAGCGGGGGGGCTTATCTACCAAGAGACCCAGTACTTC. This translates into CASSLAGGLIYQETQYF. Drawing the rest from reference TRBV28 and TRBJ2-5, the complete variable domain is DVKVTQSSRYLVKRTGEKVFLECVQDMDHENMFWYRQDPGLGLRLIYFSYDVKMKEKGDIPEGYSVSREKKERFSLILESASTNQTSMYLCASSLAGGLIYQETQYFGPGTRLLVL.

J is TRBJ2-3 and V is TRBV19; 7 bases line up with TRBD1. This CDR3 has 13 residues. Germline V gene sequence: CDR1 LNHDA, CDR2 SQIVND (reference sequence). V was clipped by 7 bases and J by 5 bases; unmatched bases: 6. The CDR3 loop reads CASNDRVGDTQYF. CDR3 sequence (DNA): TGTGCCAGTAACGACAGGGTGGGAGATACGCAGTATTTT. Variable domain in full (rest from reference TRBV19 and TRBJ2-3): DGGITQSPKYLFRKEGQNVTLSCEQNLNHDAMYWYRQDPGQGLRLIYYSQIVNDFQKGDIAEGYSVSREKKESFPLTVTSAQKNPTAFYLCASNDRVGDTQYFGPGTRLTVL.

V usage is TRBV9 and J usage is TRBJ2-2; a weak D match, TRBD2 (6 bases). CDR3 length: 15 amino acids. Germline assignment: CDR1 SGDLS and CDR2 YYNGEE. V lost 0 bases, J lost 1 base, and 7 bases lay in between. CDR3 sequence: CASSVVAENTGELFF. In nucleotides, the CDR3 is TGTGCCAGCAGCGTAGTAGCGGAGAACACCGGGGAGCTGTTTTTT.

The CDR3 coding sequence is TGTGCCAGCAGCAGCGGCGGCCAAGAGACCCAGTACTTC. It is translated as CASSSGGQETQYF. The rearrangement uses TRBV4-2 and TRBJ2-5, with D possibly matching TRBD2 (5 bases). CDR3 length: 13 amino acids. CDR1 and CDR2 (germline): LGHNA, YNFKEQ. V lost 5 bases to trimming and J lost 1 base, with 8 bases between them.

The J gene is TRBJ2-7, the V gene TRBV5-1, with D maybe TRBD2 (7 bases). Germline V gene sequence: CDR1 SGHRS, CDR2 YFSETQ. The CDR3 runs to 15 residues. V dropped 0 bases and J dropped 2 bases, with 12 bases sitting between them. CDR3 protein: CASSLEQGGPYEQYF. Written as DNA, the CDR3 is TGCGCCAGCAGCTTGGAACAGGGAGGGCCCTACGAGCAGTACTTC. The full variable domain, rest sourced from reference TRBV5-1 and TRBJ2-7, is KAGVTQTPRYLIKTRGQQVTLSCSPISGHRSVSWYQQTPGQGLQFLFEYFSETQRNKGNFPGRFSGRQFSNSRSEMNVSTLELGDSALYLCASSLEQGGPYEQYFGPGTRLTVT.

The V gene is TRBV3-1 (or the pseudogene TRBV3-2), the J gene TRBJ2-1, with D possibly matching TRBD2 (6 bases). This CDR3 comprises 16 residues. Germline V CDR1 and CDR2: LGHDT, YNNKEL (reference sequence). The V and J ends lost 7 bases and 1 base respectively, with 17 bases between them. This chain's CDR3 is CASTETLAGSYNEQFF. The DNA for the CDR3 is TGTGCCAGCACCGAGACACTAGCAGGTTCCTACAATGAGCAGTTCTTC.

V usage is TRBV3-1 (or the pseudogene TRBV3-2) and J usage is TRBJ1-1; no clear D. V dropped 0 bases and J dropped 0 bases, with 17 bases sitting between them. Germline CDR1 LGHDT, CDR2 YNNKEL (reference sequence). The CDR3 runs 18 residues. The CDR3 DNA is TGTGCCAGCAGCCAAGAAGAAGCTTTTCCATCCATGAACACTGAAGCTTTCTTT. It codes for CASSQEEAFPSMNTEAFF.

This sequence joins TRBV27 and TRBJ1-1; unclear D gene. Germline V CDR1 and CDR2: MNHEY, SMNVEV (reference sequence). Trimming shortened V by 0 bases and J by 4 bases, and 12 bases separated the two germline ends. The CDR3 contains 15 residues. The CDR3 reads CASSLSFGMGTEAFF. The DNA of the CDR3 is TGTGCCAGCAGTTTATCATTCGGGATGGGCACTGAAGCTTTCTTT.

CDR3 coding DNA: TGTGCCAGCAGCGCACAGTTCTCTGGGGCCAACGTCCTGACTTTC. Translating gives CASSAQFSGANVLTF. The V gene is TRBV9, the J gene TRBJ2-6; D ambiguous. The CDR3 has 15 amino acids. Looked up from germline, CDR1 is SGDLS and CDR2 is YYNGEE. V shed 3 bases and J shed 0 bases, with 7 bases lying between them.

J is TRBJ2-1 and V is TRBV6-1, with 11 positions matching TRBD2. Germline V gene lookup returns CDR1 MNHNS and CDR2 SASEGT. The CDR3 length is 16 residues. V was pared by 4 bases and J by 4 bases, with 6 bases of the junction left unmatched. The CDR3 sequence: CASSGPGTSGYNEQFF. The DNA for the CDR3 is TGTGCCAGCAGTGGGCCCGGGACTAGCGGATACAATGAGCAGTTCTTC.

The gene calls are TRBV25-1 and TRBJ2-4; 7 bases are a match to TRBD1. Germline V lookup: CDR1 MGHDK, CDR2 SYGVNS. J lost 15 bases, V lost 7 bases, and 12 bases had no gene match. CDR3 length: 12 residues. As DNA, the CDR3 is TGTGCCAGCACCGGGACAGAGACCCTGTGGTACTTC. Translated, it gives CASTGTETLWYF. The full variable domain, its missing parts supplied by reference TRBV25-1 and TRBJ2-4, is EADIYQTPRYLVIGTGKKITLECSQTMGHDKMYWYQQDPGMELHLIHYSYGVNSTEKGDLSSESTVSRIRTEHFPLTLESARPSHTSQYLCASTGTETLWYFGAGTRLSVL.

The V and J genes are TRBV11-2 and TRBJ1-5; unclear D gene. CDR1 is SGHAT, CDR2 FQNNGV, per germline. V lost 0 bases and J 3 bases, leaving 9 bases between the germline ends. The CDR3 loop spans 15 amino acids. CDR3 DNA: TGTGCCAGCAGCTTAGATGGGAGGATCAATCAGCCCCAGCATTTT. Translation: CASSLDGRINQPQHF.

This chain connects TRBV12-2 to TRBJ1-1; the DNA was not used to check the table's D call, TRBD1. TRBV12-2 is assigned pseudogene status. This CDR3 region has 17 residues. CDR3 nucleotides: TGTGCAAGTCGCGTACCCAGACAGGGGCGAGGAAGAAAGGCAGCTTTCTTT. This codes for CASRVPRQGRGRKAAFF.

V usage is TRBV7-2 and J usage is TRBJ2-5; 8 positions match TRBD2. From germline, CDR1 is SGHTA and CDR2 FQGNSA. The length of the CDR3 is 15 residues. V lost 5 bases and J lost 4; bases outside the gene matches: 9. The CDR3 reads CASSPFGLATETQYF. In nucleotides, the CDR3 is TGTGCCAGCAGCCCATTCGGACTAGCCACAGAGACCCAGTACTTC.

The chain carries TRBV19 and TRBJ1-6, with D perhaps TRBD1 (6 bases). The V gene's germline CDR1 is LNHDA and CDR2 SQIVND (reference sequence). This CDR3 region has 14 residues. Trimming shortened V by 9 bases and J by 7 bases, and 16 bases separated the two germline ends. The CDR3 protein is CASSTGGANSPLHF. CDR3 in DNA: TGTGCCAGCTCCACGGGGGGCGCGAATTCACCCCTCCACTTT.

The V and J genes are TRBV30 and TRBJ2-7; 7 bases are shared with TRBD1. CDR3 length equals 11 residues. Unmatched junction bases numbered 1, after V lost 2 bases and J lost 6 bases. The germline V gene has CDR1 GTSNPN and CDR2 SVGIG (reference sequence). CDR3 sequence: CAWSTGAEQYF. The DNA of the CDR3 is TGTGCCTGGAGTACAGGGGCCGAGCAGTACTTC.

The chain combines TRBV19 with TRBJ1-2; 7 bases match TRBD1. Germline V gene lookup returns CDR1 LNHDA and CDR2 SQIVND (reference sequence). CDR3 length equals 14 residues. V lost 5 bases, J lost 0 bases, and 3 bases stayed unmatched. The CDR3 loop reads CASSPGGSNYGYTF. The CDR3 nucleotides read TGTGCCAGTAGTCCAGGGGGTTCTAACTATGGCTACACCTTC. Filled out from reference TRBV19 and TRBJ1-2, the complete variable domain reads DGGITQSPKYLFRKEGQNVTLSCEQNLNHDAMYWYRQDPGQGLRLIYYSQIVNDFQKGDIAEGYSVSREKKESFPLTVTSAQKNPTAFYLCASSPGGSNYGYTFGSGTRLTVV.

The CDR3 region is CASSLGGIMNTEAFF. The CDR3 DNA is TGTGCCAGCAGCTTAGGAGGGATAATGAACACTGAAGCTTTCTTT. The rearrangement links TRBV7-2 to TRBJ1-1, with D unresolved. Germline CDR1 and CDR2: SGHTA and FQGNSA. V was shortened by 1 base and J by 0 bases, with 9 bases between the two germline ends. The CDR3 totals 15 residues.

This chain connects TRBV9 to TRBJ2-3; D is perhaps TRBD2 (5 bases). There are 14 residues in the CDR3. V lost 0 bases and J lost 2, with 7 bases in between. Germline lookup yields CDR1 SGDLS and CDR2 YYNGEE. CDR3 residues: CASSVVGNTDTQYF. In DNA form, the CDR3 reads TGTGCCAGCAGCGTAGTCGGGAACACAGATACGCAGTATTTT.

V gene TRBV4-1 combines with J gene TRBJ2-3; TRBD2 matches 9 bases. This CDR3 has 16 residues. Germline V gives CDR1 MGHRA, CDR2 YSYEKL. The junction had 5 bases not matched to a gene; V was cut back by 0 bases and J by 4 bases. The CDR3 region is CASSQDSGSSADTQYF. The CDR3 DNA follows: TGCGCCAGCAGCCAAGATAGCGGGAGTAGCGCAGATACGCAGTATTTT.

This chain joins TRBV5-6 and TRBJ2-7, with 9 bases aligning to TRBD1. Germline trimming cut 4 bases from V and 2 bases from J; bases unmatched to any gene: 10. Per the germline V gene, CDR1 is SGHDT and CDR2 is YYEEEE. The CDR3 covers 16 residues. The CDR3 loop reads CASSRDRDRVTYEQYF. The DNA for the CDR3 is TGTGCCAGCAGCAGAGACCGGGACAGGGTGACCTACGAGCAGTACTTC.